A few counts support the clone carrying this T cell receptor (beta chain). The whole isolated RNA underwent reverse transcription, so sequencing captured expressed TCRB transcripts. TCRdb's table, derived via immunoSEQ multiplex PCR, lists solely in-frame clones and lacks some. The table lists 130,000 to 150,000 clones, around a tenth of them singletons. J was trimmed by 4 bases and V by 5 bases; bases with no gene match: 6. CDR3 length: 15 amino acids. Germline V lookup: CDR1 SGHRS, CDR2 YFSETQ. The data stem from a study of beta chain features in type 1 diabetes. The TCR comes from a man aged 18 to 29 in good health. The rearrangement links TRBV5-1 to TRBJ2-2; 9 nucleotides align to TRBD2. Sequencing input: central memory CD4+ T cells from blood. CDR3 bases: TGCGCCAGCAGGACCGGGACTAGCCCCACCGGGGAGCTGTTTTTT. This codes for CASRTGTSPTGELFF.